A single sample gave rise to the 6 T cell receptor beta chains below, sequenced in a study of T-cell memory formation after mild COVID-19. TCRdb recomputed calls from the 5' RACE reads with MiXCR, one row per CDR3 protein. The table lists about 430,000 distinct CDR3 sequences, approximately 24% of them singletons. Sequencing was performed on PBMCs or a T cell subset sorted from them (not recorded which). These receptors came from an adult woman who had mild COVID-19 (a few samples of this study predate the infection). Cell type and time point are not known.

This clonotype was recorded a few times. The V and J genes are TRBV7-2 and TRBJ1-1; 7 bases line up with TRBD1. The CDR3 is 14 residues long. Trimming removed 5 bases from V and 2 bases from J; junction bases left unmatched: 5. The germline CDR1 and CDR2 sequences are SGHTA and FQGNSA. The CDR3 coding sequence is TGTGCCAGCAGCACGGGACAGCCAAACACTGAAGCTTTCTTT. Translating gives CASSTGQPNTEAFF. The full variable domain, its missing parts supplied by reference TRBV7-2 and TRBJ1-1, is GAGVSQSPSNKVTEKGKDVELRCDPISGHTALYWYRQSLGQGLEFLIYFQGNSAPDKSGLPSDRFSAERTGGSVSTLTIQRTQQEDSAVYLCASSTGQPNTEAFFGQGTRLTVV.

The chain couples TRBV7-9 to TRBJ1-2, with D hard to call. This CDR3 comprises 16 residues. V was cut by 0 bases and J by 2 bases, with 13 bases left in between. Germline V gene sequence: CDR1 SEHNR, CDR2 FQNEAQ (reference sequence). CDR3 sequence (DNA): TGTGCCAGCAGCTTAGCTATGGCGGACTTCAACTATGGCTACACCTTC. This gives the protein CASSLAMADFNYGYTF.

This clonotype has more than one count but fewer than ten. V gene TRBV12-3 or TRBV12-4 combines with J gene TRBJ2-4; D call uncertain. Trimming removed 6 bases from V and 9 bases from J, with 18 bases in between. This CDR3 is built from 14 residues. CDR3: CASSYLRLEGIQYF. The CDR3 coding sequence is TGTGCCAGCAGCTATCTTCGCCTCGAAGGCATTCAGTACTTC.

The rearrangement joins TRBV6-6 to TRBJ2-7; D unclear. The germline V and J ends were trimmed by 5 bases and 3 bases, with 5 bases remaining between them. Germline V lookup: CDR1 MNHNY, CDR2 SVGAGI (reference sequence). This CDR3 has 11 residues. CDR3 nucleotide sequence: TGTGCCAGCAGTGACCGCTACGAGCAGTACTTC. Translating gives CASSDRYEQYF.

The CDR3 nucleotides read TGTGCCAGCAGTGAGACGGGCGGGAGGACCGGGGAGCTGTTTTTT. This encodes CASSETGGRTGELFF. The J gene is TRBJ2-2, the V gene TRBV6-4, with 8 bases lining up with TRBD2. V lost 3 bases, J lost 5 bases, and 5 bases stayed unmatched. The length of the CDR3 is 15 residues. The germline V gene has CDR1 MRHNA and CDR2 SNTAGT.

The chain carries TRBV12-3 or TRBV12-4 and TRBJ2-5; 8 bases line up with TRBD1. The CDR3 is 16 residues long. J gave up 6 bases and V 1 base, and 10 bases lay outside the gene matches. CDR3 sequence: CASSLGGQGVRKTQYF. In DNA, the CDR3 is TGTGCCAGCAGTTTAGGAGGACAGGGAGTACGGAAGACCCAGTACTTC.